The text below deals with one TCR beta chain. Its cognate antigen is unknown. The data were taken from a study of beta chain features in type 1 diabetes. Study-wide background: Cell yields, gender and age were comparable in patients and healthy donors.

Overall study findings and caveats: There was a moderate but significant shortening of TCRB CDR3s in all four CD4+ subsets of Type 1 diabetes patients. VDJ junctions from type 1 diabetes patients carried fewer insertions and larger deletions.

The sequenced template was cDNA made from the entire isolated RNA. Generated by immunoSEQ multiplex PCR, the TCRdb table keeps only in-frame clones and is missing some. Of about 150,000 clones listed, under 13% were seen once; the top ten hold 0.45% to 0.6%. Specimen: central memory CD4+ T cells from blood. This TCR was recovered from a man aged 25 to 40 with type 1 diabetes.

The CDR3 bases are TGCGCCAGCAGCCAAGATCCGCAGGGGGCTAACTATGGCTACACCTTC. Translated: CASSQDPQGANYGYTF. The J gene is TRBJ1-2, the V gene TRBV4-3, with 7 nucleotides matching TRBD1. J was trimmed by 0 bases and V by 0 bases; bases with no gene match: 4. The CDR3 covers 16 residues. CDR1 is LGHNA and CDR2 is YSLEER in the germline V gene.